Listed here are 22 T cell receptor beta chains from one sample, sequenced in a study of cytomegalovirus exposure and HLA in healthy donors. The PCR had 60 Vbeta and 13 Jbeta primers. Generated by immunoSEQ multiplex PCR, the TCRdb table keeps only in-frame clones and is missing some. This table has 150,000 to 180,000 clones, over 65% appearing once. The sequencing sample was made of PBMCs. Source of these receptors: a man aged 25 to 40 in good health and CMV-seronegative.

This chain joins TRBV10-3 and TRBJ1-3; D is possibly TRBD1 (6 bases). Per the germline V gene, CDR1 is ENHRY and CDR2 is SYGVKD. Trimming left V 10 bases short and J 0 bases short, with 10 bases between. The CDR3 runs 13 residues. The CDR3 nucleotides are TGTGCCAGTGGACAGAGCTCTGGAAACACCATATATTTT. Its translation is CASGQSSGNTIYF.

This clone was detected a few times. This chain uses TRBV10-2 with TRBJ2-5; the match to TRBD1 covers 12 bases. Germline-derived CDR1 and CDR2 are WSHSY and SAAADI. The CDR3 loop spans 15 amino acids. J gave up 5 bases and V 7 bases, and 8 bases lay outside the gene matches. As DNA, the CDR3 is TGCGCCAGCACTTCCGGGACAGGGGGCGTGGAGACCCAGTACTTC. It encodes CASTSGTGGVETQYF.

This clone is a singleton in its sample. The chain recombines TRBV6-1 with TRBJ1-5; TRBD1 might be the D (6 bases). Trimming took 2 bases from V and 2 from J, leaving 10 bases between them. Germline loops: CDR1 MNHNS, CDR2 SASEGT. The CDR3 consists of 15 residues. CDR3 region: CASSESGAGNQPQHF. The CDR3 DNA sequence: TGTGCCAGCAGTGAATCAGGGGCGGGCAATCAGCCCCAGCATTTT.

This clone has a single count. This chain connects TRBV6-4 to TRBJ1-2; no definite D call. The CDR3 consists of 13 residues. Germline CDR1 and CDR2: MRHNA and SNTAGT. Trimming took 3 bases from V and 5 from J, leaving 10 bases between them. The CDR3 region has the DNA TGTGCCAGCAGTGAAACACCCTCATATGGCTACACCTTC. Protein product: CASSETPSYGYTF.

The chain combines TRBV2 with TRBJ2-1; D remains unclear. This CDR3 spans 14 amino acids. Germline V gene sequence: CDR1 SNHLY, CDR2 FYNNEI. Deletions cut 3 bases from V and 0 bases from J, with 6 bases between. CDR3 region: CASSDTGSYNEQFF. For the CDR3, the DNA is TGTGCCAGCAGTGACACTGGCTCCTACAATGAGCAGTTCTTC.

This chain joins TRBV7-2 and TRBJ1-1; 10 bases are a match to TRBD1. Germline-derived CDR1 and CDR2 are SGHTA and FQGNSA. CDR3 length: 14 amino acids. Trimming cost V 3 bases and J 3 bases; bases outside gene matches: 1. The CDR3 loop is CASSLDRGYTEAFF. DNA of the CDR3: TGTGCCAGCAGCTTGGACAGGGGGTACACTGAAGCTTTCTTT.

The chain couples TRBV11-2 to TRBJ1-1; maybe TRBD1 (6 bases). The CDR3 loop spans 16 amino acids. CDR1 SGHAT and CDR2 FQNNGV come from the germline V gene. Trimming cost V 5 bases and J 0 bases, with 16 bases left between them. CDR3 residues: CASSPWGGALNTEAFF. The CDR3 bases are TGTGCCAGCAGCCCTTGGGGGGGGGCACTGAACACTGAAGCTTTCTTT.

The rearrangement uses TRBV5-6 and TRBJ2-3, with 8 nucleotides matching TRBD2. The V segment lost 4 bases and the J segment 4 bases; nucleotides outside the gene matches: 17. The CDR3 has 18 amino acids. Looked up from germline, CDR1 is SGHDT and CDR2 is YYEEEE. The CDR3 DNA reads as TGTGCCAGCAGCCTCGGCGGGGAACGGGGGGGCCCCCCAGATACGCAGTATTTT. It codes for CASSLGGERGGPPDTQYF.

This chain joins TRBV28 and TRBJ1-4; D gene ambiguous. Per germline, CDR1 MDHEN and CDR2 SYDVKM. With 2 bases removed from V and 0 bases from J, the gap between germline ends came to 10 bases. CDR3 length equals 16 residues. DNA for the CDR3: TGTGCCAGCAGTTTACTTGACGGAGCAACTAATGAAAAACTGTTTTTT. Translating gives CASSLLDGATNEKLFF.

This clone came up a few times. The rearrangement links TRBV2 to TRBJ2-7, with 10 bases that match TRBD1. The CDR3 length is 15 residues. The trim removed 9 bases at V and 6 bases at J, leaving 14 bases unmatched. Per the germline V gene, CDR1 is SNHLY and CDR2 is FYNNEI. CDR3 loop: CASTSDRGQFSEQYF. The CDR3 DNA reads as TGTGCCAGTACATCTGACAGGGGGCAATTCTCCGAGCAGTACTTC.

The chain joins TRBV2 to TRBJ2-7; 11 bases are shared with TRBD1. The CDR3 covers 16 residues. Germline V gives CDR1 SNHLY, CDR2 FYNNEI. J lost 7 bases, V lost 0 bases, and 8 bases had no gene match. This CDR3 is CASSEALGTGGGEQYF. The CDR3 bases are TGTGCCAGCAGTGAAGCGCTTGGGACAGGGGGTGGGGAGCAGTACTTC.

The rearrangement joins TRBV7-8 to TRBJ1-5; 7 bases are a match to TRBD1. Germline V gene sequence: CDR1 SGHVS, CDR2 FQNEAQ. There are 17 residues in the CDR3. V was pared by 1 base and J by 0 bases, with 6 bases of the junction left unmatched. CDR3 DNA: TGTGCCAGCAGCTTAGGGAGACAGGGAATTAGCAATCAGCCCCAGCATTTT. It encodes CASSLGRQGISNQPQHF.

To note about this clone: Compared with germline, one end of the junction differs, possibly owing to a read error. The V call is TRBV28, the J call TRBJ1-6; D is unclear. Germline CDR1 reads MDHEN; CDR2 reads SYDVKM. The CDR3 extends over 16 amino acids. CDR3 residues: CASSSMASSYNSPLNF. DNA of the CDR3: TGTGCCAGCAGTTCCATGGCTAGCTCCTATAATTCACCCCTCAACTTT.

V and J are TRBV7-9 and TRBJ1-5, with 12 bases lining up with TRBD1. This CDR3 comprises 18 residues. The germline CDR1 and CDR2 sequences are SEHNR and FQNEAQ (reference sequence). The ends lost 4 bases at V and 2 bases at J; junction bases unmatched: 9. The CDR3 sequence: CASSWGGTGGARNQPQHF. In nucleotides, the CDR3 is TGTGCCAGCAGCTGGGGGGGGACAGGGGGCGCGCGCAATCAGCCCCAGCATTTT.

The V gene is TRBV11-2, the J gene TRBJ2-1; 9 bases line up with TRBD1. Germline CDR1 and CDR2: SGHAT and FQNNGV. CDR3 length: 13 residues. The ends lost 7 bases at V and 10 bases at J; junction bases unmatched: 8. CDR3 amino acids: CASTATGGDEQFF. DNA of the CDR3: TGTGCCAGCACCGCGACAGGGGGTGACGAGCAGTTCTTC. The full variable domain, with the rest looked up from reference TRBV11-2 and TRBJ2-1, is EAGVAQSPRYKIIEKRQSVAFWCNPISGHATLYWYQQILGQGPKLLIQFQNNGVVDDSQLPKDRFSAERLKGVDSTLKIQPAKLEDSAVYLCASTATGGDEQFFGPGTRLTVL.

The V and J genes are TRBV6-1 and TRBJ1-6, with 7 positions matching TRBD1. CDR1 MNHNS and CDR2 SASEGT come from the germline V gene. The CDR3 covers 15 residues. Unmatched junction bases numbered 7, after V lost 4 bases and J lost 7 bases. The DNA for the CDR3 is TGTGCCAGCAGTGGCCGACAGGGTTCAAATTCACCCCTCCACTTT. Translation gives CASSGRQGSNSPLHF.

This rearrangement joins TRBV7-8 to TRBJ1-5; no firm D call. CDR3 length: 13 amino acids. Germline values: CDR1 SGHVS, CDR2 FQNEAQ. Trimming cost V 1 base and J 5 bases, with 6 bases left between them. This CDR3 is CASSLERDQPQHF. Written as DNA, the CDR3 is TGTGCCAGCAGCTTAGAGCGTGATCAGCCCCAGCATTTT.

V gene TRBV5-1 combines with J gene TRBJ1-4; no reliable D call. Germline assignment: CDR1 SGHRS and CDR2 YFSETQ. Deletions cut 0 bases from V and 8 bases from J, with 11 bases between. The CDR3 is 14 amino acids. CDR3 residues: CASSLVTYSEKLFF. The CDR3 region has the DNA TGCGCCAGCAGCTTGGTTACTTATAGCGAAAAACTGTTTTTT.

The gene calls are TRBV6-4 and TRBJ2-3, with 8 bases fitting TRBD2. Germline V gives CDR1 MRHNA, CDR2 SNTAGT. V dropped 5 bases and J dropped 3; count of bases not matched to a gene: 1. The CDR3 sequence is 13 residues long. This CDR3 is CASSSGGTDTQYF. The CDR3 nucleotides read TGTGCCAGCAGTAGCGGGGGTACAGATACGCAGTATTTT.

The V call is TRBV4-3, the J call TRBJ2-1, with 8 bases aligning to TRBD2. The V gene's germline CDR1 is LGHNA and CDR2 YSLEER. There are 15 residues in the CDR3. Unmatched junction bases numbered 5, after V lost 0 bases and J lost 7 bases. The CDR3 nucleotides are TGCGCCAGCAGCCAAGATCCCACTAGCGGTAATGAGCAGTTCTTC. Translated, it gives CASSQDPTSGNEQFF.

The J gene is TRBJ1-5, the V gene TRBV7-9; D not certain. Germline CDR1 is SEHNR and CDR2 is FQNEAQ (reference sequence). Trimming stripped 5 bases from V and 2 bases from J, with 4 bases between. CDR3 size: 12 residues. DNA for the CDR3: TGTGCCAGCAGCCGCGGCAATCAGCCCCAGCATTTT. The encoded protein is CASSRGNQPQHF. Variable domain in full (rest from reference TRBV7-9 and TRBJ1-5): DTGVSQNPRHKITKRGQNVTFRCDPISEHNRLYWYRQTLGQGPEFLTYFQNEAQLEKSRLLSDRFSAERPKGSFSTLEIQRTEQGDSAMYLCASSRGNQPQHFGDGTRLSIL.

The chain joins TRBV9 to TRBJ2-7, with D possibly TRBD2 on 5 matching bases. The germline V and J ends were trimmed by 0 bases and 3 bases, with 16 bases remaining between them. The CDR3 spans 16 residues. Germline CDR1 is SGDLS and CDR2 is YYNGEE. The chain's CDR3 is CASSVGRGGGFYEQYF. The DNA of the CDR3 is TGTGCCAGCAGCGTAGGTCGCGGAGGCGGATTCTACGAGCAGTACTTC. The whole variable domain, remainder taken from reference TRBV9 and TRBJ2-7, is DSGVTQTPKHLITATGQRVTLRCSPRSGDLSVYWYQQSLDQGLQFLIQYYNGEERAKGNILERFSAQQFPDLHSELNLSSLELGDSALYFCASSVGRGGGFYEQYFGPGTRLTVT.